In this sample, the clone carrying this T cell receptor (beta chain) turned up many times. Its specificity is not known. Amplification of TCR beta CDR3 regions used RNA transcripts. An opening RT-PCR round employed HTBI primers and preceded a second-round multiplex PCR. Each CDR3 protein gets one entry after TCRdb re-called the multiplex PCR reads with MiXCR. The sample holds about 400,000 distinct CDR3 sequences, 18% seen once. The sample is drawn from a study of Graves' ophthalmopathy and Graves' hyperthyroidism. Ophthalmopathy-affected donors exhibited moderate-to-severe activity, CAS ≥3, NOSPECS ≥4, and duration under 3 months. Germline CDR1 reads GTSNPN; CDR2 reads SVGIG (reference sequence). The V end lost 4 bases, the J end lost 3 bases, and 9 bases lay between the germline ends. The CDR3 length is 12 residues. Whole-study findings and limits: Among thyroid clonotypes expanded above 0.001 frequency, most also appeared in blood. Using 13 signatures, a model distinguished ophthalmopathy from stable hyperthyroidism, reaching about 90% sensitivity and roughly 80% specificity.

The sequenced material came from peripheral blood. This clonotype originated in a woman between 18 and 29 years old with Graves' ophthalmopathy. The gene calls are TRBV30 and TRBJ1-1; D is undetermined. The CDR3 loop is CAWTDDYTEAFF. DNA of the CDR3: TGTGCCTGGACCGATGATTACACTGAAGCTTTCTTT.